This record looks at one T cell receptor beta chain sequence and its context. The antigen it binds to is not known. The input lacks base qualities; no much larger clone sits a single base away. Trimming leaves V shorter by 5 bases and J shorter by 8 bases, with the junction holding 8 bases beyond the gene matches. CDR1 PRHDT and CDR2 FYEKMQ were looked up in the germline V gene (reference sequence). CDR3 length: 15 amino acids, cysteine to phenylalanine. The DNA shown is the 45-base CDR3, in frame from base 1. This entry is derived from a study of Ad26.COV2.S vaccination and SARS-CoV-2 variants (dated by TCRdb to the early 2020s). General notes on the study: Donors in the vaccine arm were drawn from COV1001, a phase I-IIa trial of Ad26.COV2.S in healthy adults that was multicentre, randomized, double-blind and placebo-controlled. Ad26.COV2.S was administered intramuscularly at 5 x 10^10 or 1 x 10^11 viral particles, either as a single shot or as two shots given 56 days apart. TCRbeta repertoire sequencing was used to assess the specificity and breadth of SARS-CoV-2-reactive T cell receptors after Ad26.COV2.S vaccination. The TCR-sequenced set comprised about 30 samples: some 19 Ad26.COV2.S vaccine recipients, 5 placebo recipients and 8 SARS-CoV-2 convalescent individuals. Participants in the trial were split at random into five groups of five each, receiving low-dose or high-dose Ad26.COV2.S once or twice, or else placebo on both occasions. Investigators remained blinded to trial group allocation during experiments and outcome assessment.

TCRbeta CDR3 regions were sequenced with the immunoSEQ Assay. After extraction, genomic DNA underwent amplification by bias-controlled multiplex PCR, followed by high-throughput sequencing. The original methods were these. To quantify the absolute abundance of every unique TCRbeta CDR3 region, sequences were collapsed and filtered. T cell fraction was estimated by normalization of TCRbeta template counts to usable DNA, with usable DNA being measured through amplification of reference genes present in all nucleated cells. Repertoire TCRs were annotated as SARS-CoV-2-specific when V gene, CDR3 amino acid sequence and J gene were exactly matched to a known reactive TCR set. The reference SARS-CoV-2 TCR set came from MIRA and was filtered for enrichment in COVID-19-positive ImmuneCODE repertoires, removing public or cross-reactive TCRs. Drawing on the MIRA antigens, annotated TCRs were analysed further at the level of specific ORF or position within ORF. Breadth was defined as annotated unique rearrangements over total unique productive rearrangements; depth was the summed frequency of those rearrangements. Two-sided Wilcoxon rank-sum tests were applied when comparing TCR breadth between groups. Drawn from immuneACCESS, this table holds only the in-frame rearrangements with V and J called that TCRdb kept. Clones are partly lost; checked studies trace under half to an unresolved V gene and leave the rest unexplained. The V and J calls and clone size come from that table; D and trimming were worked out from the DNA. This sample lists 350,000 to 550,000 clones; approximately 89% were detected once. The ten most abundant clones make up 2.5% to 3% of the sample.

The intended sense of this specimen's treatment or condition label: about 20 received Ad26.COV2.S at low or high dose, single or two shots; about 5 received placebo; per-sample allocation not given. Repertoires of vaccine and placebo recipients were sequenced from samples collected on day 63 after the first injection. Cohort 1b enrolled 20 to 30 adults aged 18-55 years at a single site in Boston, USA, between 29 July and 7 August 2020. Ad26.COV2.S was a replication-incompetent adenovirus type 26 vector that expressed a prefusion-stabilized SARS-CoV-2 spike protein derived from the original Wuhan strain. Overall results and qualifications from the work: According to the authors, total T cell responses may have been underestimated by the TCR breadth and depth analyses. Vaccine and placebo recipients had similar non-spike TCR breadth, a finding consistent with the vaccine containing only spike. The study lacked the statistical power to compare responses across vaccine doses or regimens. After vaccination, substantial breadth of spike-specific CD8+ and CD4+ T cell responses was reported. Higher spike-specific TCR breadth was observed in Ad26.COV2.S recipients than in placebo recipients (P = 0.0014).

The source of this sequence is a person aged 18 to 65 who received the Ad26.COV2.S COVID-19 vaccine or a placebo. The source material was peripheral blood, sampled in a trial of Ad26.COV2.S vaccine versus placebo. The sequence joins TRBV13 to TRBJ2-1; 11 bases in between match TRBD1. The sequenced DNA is TGTGCCAGCAGCGCGCCGGGACAGGGGGGGGATGAGCAGTTCTTC. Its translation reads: CASSAPGQGGDEQFF.